Following are 25 T cell receptor beta chains from one sample sequenced in a study of vaccination and CD4 T cells after COVID-19. Sequenced with the Oncomine TCR Beta short-read assay was DNA taken from cultured CD4+ T cells. The template was genomic DNA from cultured CD4+ T cells. In TCRdb, the PCR reads were re-called with MiXCR into one record per CDR3 protein. The data hold 10,000 or so distinct CDR3 sequences, with under 35% observed a single time. Antigens of these TCRs are unknown. Treatment indicated: roughly 11-day PBMC culture with coronavirus spike peptide pools or control peptides (ViraFEST assay). Those CD4+ T cells from the unexposed donor predate the COVID-19 pandemic (2011-2018). The sequenced sample consisted of CD4+ T cells from blood, cultured in vitro. The receptor source for this set is a human donor in good health.

In its sample, this clonotype was seen a few times. This chain uses TRBV6-1 with TRBJ2-3, with D hard to call. With 8 bases removed from V and 0 bases from J, the gap between germline ends came to 15 bases. The germline CDR1 and CDR2 sequences are MNHNS and SASEGT. CDR3 length: 15 amino acids. The CDR3 is CASGRMGVSTDTQYF. In DNA form, the CDR3 reads TGTGCCAGCGGCCGGATGGGTGTAAGCACAGATACGCAGTATTTT.

This sequence joins TRBV2 and TRBJ2-2; D might be TRBD2 (6 bases). V gave up 3 bases and J gave up 5 bases, with 13 bases separating them. Germline assignment: CDR1 SNHLY and CDR2 FYNNEI. The CDR3 is 15 residues long. The CDR3 region has the DNA TGTGCCAGCAGTGATAGAGGGACTTATACCGGGGAGCTGTTTTTT. It is translated as CASSDRGTYTGELFF.

A note on this clonotype: The junction differs from germline at one of its ends, possibly a read error. The rearrangement links TRBV20-1 to TRBJ2-7, with 11 bases matching TRBD2. The CDR3 is made up of 15 amino acids. CDR1 and CDR2 from the germline V gene are DFQATT and SNEGSKA (reference sequence). The CDR3: CSASYLAGGREERYF. CDR3 nucleotides: TGCAGTGCTAGTTACCTAGCGGGAGGCCGGGAAGAGCGGTACTTC.

In its sample, this clonotype is medium-sized. The CDR3 coding sequence is TGTGCCAGCAGCCGGCGGGGGGGCGAGGGTAGAGCCCAGCATTTT. This translates into CASSRRGGEGRAQHF. The chain couples TRBV6-1 to TRBJ1-5; D is perhaps TRBD1 (6 bases). V dropped 6 bases and J dropped 11 bases, with 23 bases sitting between them. This CDR3 spans 15 amino acids. Germline values: CDR1 MNHNS, CDR2 SASEGT.

This clonotype showed up just a few times. J is TRBJ1-5 and V is TRBV5-1; D remains ambiguous. CDR3 size: 13 residues. The germline CDR1 and CDR2 sequences are SGHRS and YFSETQ. The germline V and J ends were trimmed by 0 bases and 7 bases, with 8 bases remaining between them. CDR3 protein: CASSLASDQPQHF. Here the CDR3 DNA reads TGCGCCAGCAGCTTGGCGTCCGACCAGCCCCAGCATTTT.

This clonotype showed up just a few times. The chain combines TRBV28 with TRBJ1-4; D uncertain. Trimming cost V 6 bases and J 7 bases, with 9 bases left between them. This CDR3 contains 12 residues. Germline-derived CDR1 and CDR2 are MDHEN and SYDVKM. CDR3 DNA: TGTGCCAGCAGAACCGGGCCTGAAAAACTGTTTTTT. Protein product: CASRTGPEKLFF.

The chain joins TRBV6-1 to TRBJ2-6; 9 bases fit TRBD1. Germline CDR1 and CDR2: MNHNS and SASEGT. The CDR3 consists of 20 residues. J gave up 0 bases and V 0 bases, and 9 bases lay outside the gene matches. The DNA for the CDR3 is TGTGCCAGCAGTGAAGCAATTAAGGGACAGGGAGTCTCTGGGGCCAACGTCCTGACTTTC. Protein: CASSEAIKGQGVSGANVLTF.

The CDR3 DNA is TGTGCCAGCTCACCCCTGGGAACGCACCAAGAGACCCAGTACTTC. This translates into CASSPLGTHQETQYF. The V call is TRBV18, the J call TRBJ2-5; D gene uncertain. Trimming stripped 3 bases from V and 0 bases from J, with 11 bases between. The CDR3 is 15 residues long. Germline lookup yields CDR1 KGHSH and CDR2 LQKENI.

This chain connects TRBV20-1 to TRBJ2-7; no definite D call. The CDR3 covers 12 residues. CDR1 and CDR2 (germline): DFQATT, SNEGSKA (reference sequence). V was clipped by 4 bases and J by 2 bases, with 9 bases between them. For the CDR3, the DNA is TGCAGTGCTATAATTCGGACCTACGAGCAGTACTTC. Translated: CSAIIRTYEQYF.

The chain has TRBV12-3 or TRBV12-4 and TRBJ2-5, with 8 bases lining up with TRBD1. J was trimmed by 4 bases and V by 6 bases; bases with no gene match: 10. The CDR3 length is 15 residues. The CDR3 DNA sequence: TGTGCCAGCAGCTCTGGACAGGGTGTAGGAGAGACCCAGTACTTC. As protein: CASSSGQGVGETQYF.

This chain connects TRBV4-1 to TRBJ1-6, with D perhaps TRBD1 (5 bases). The V and J ends lost 1 base and 7 bases respectively, with 11 bases between them. Germline loops: CDR1 MGHRA, CDR2 YSYEKL. The CDR3 is 15 amino acids. CDR3 nucleotides: TGCGCCAGCAGCCAAGTATCGGCAGGGAATTCACCCCTCCACTTT. Translating it yields CASSQVSAGNSPLHF.

The CDR3: CATSRARTSENEQFF. The CDR3 DNA reads as TGTGCCACCAGCAGAGCCCGGACTAGCGAGAATGAGCAGTTCTTC. The chain joins TRBV15 to TRBJ2-1; 9 bases align to TRBD2. This CDR3 is built from 15 residues. Losses at the gene ends were 1 base for V and 7 bases for J; bases not matched to a gene: 5. Germline V gene sequence: CDR1 LNHNV, CDR2 YYDKDF (reference sequence).

The genes are TRBV12-3 or TRBV12-4 and TRBJ1-1; TRBD1 matches 7 bases. This CDR3 comprises 14 residues. Trimming removed 6 bases from V and 0 bases from J; junction bases left unmatched: 4. The DNA for the CDR3 is TGTGCCAGCAGATTTGACAGGGTGAACACTGAAGCTTTCTTT. Its protein is CASRFDRVNTEAFF.

This clonotype was observed a few times. J is TRBJ2-7 and V is TRBV10-2; the D call may be TRBD1 or TRBD2 (7 bases each). The CDR3 sequence is 15 residues long. Germline CDR1 and CDR2: WSHSY and SAAADI. Trimming stripped 6 bases from V and 3 bases from J, with 18 bases between. Written as DNA, the CDR3 is TGCGCCAGCAGGGGTTGGGAGGGGGCGGTCTACGAGCAGTACTTC. Translated: CASRGWEGAVYEQYF.

V gene TRBV6-1 combines with J gene TRBJ1-2; tentatively, D is TRBD1 (6 bases). This CDR3 is 14 amino acids long. The germline V gene encodes CDR1 MNHNS and CDR2 SASEGT. V lost 7 bases and J 4 bases, leaving 16 bases between the germline ends. CDR3 protein: CASNPRTDSYGYTF. CDR3 nucleotides: TGTGCCAGCAACCCGCGGACAGACTCCTATGGCTACACCTTC.

With regard to this clonotype: A much larger clone lies a single base off, so this may be a read error. J is TRBJ1-3 and V is TRBV7-2, with D perhaps matching TRBD1 (5 bases). Per germline, CDR1 SGHTA and CDR2 FQGNSA. This CDR3 has 12 residues. DNA for the CDR3: TGTGCCAGCAGCTTTCAGGGTAGCACCATGTATTTT. It specifies CASSFQGSTMYF.

The genes are TRBV30 and TRBJ2-2; TRBD1 or TRBD2 may be the D gene (5 bases each). The CDR3 spans 13 residues. Germline CDR1 is GTSNPN and CDR2 is SVGIG (reference sequence). V was clipped by 0 bases and J by 7 bases, with 9 bases between them. The CDR3 sequence: CAWSVLRGGELFF. CDR3 DNA: TGTGCCTGGAGTGTACTGAGGGGCGGGGAGCTGTTTTTT.

This clonotype was seen more than once but under ten times. The chain recombines TRBV10-3 with TRBJ1-5, with D possibly matching TRBD1 (5 bases). Trimming shortened V by 2 bases and J by 0 bases, and 11 bases separated the two germline ends. From germline, CDR1 is ENHRY and CDR2 SYGVKD. The CDR3 spans 16 residues. The CDR3 region has the DNA TGTGCCATCAGTGAGAGGACACCTAATAGCAATCAGCCCCAGCATTTT. The encoded protein is CAISERTPNSNQPQHF.

The V and J genes are TRBV6-5 and TRBJ2-5; possibly TRBD2 for D (6 bases). Per germline, CDR1 MNHEY and CDR2 SVGAGI. This CDR3 spans 13 amino acids. V lost 2 bases and J lost 3, with 7 bases in between. Here the CDR3 reads CASSYGGEETQYF. The DNA for the CDR3 is TGTGCCAGCAGTTACGGAGGGGAAGAGACCCAGTACTTC.

This clonotype was found a few times. The V call is TRBV28, the J call TRBJ1-1; 10 nucleotides agree with TRBD1. The V gene's germline CDR1 is MDHEN and CDR2 SYDVKM. V shed 2 bases, J shed 4 bases, and the junction held 7 bases outside the gene matches. The CDR3 runs 16 residues. CDR3 loop: CASSLGGQGEGTEAFF. CDR3 bases: TGTGCCAGCAGTTTAGGAGGACAGGGGGAAGGCACTGAAGCTTTCTTT.

This clonotype has only one observation. The chain combines TRBV28 with TRBJ2-3, with 7 bases identical to TRBD2. The trim removed 8 bases at V and 4 bases at J, leaving 15 bases unmatched. The CDR3 spans 16 residues. Germline CDR1 MDHEN, CDR2 SYDVKM. The CDR3 here is CASGELGAGLADTQYF. CDR3 DNA sequence: TGTGCCAGCGGGGAGCTAGGAGCGGGATTGGCAGATACGCAGTATTTT.

In this sample, this clonotype is medium-sized. DNA for the CDR3: TGTGCCAGCAGCAGGGGAAATGTGGATTCACCCCTCCACTTT. Its protein is CASSRGNVDSPLHF. The chain combines TRBV6-1 with TRBJ1-6; D possibly corresponds to TRBD1 (6 bases). Per germline, CDR1 MNHNS and CDR2 SASEGT. The CDR3 length is 14 residues. V lost 6 bases, J lost 8 bases, and 14 bases lay in between.

This clonotype has just a few counts. The rearrangement uses TRBV27 and TRBJ2-7; 10 bases align to TRBD1. In germline, CDR1 is MNHEY, CDR2 SMNVEV (reference sequence). J gave up 3 bases and V 5 bases, and 7 bases lay outside the gene matches. The length of the CDR3 is 15 residues. The CDR3 sequence: CASSGPGQGFYEQYF. CDR3 DNA: TGTGCCAGCAGTGGTCCGGGACAGGGGTTCTACGAGCAGTACTTC.

The chain uses TRBV5-4 and TRBJ2-2; 12 bases agree with TRBD2. With 4 bases clipped from V and 3 bases from J, the junction kept 1 base outside the gene matches. This CDR3 region has 15 residues. The germline V gene has CDR1 SGHNT and CDR2 YYREEE (reference sequence). The CDR3 is CASSGLAGHTGELFF. The DNA of the CDR3 is TGTGCCAGCAGCGGACTAGCGGGACACACCGGGGAGCTGTTTTTT.

CDR3 sequence (DNA): TGCAGTGCCTTATCTGAGTCGGCTAGCACAGATACGCAGTATTTT. Translating it yields CSALSESASTDTQYF. The chain recombines TRBV20-1 with TRBJ2-3, with D uncertain. Germline-derived CDR1 and CDR2 are DFQATT and SNEGSKA (reference sequence). The CDR3 runs 15 residues. V lost 6 bases and J lost 0, with 16 bases in between.